This T cell receptor beta chain was sequenced in a study of CD8+CD57+ T cells in acquired aplastic anemia. General study points: It was found that more than 25 CD8+ CDR3 sequences were shared between patients and controls.

The study profiled TCR beta VDJ and CDR3 using genomic DNA as template. TCRdb reanalysed the reads using MiXCR and keeps one entry per CDR3 protein. The sample lists about 170,000 distinct CDR3 sequences; 40% to 55% were seen once. With 0 bases clipped from V and 8 bases from J, the junction kept 11 bases outside the gene matches. Germline V lookup: CDR1 SGDLS, CDR2 YYNGEE. This CDR3 contains 16 residues. All patients picked for sequencing had shown, by flow cytometry, an expansion of CD8+CD57+ cells. As concerns this clonotype: Its antigen remains unknown.

This rearrangement joins TRBV9 to TRBJ2-1, with 7 bases identical to TRBD2. This TCR came from a human donor with aplastic anemia. The specimen sequenced was sorted CD4+, CD8+, or CD8+CD57+ T cells (not recorded which) from PBMCs. CDR3 bases: TGTGCCAGCAGCGTAGCTAGTGGGAGGGCCTCAGATGAGCAGTTCTTC. Amino acid sequence: CASSVASGRASDEQFF.